This TCR beta chain derives from a study of T-cell memory formation after mild COVID-19. Overall study: TCR clustering was largely donor specific.

V lost 0 bases to trimming and J lost 5 bases, with 13 bases between them. CDR1 SGHAT and CDR2 FQNNGV come from the germline V gene. The CDR3 is made up of 15 amino acids. A single record per CDR3 protein comes from TCRdb applying MiXCR to the 5' RACE reads. The data contain tens of thousands of distinct CDR3 sequences, roughly 25% of them singletons. This clonotype was counted a few times. Its antigen is as yet unknown. Notes on the study in general: Day 37-peaking second-wave clones had unconfirmed SARS-CoV-2 specificity. CD4/CD8 balance held among clones contracting day 15 to 85, and later expanders leaned CD4+. Certain responding clones were present in pre-infection memory, suggesting participation of cross-reactive memory.

The gene calls are TRBV11-2 and TRBJ2-5; maybe TRBD2 (6 bases). This receptor was obtained from a man younger than 30 who had mild COVID-19 (a few samples of this study predate the infection). Cell type and time point are not known. The sample taken for sequencing was PBMCs or a T cell subset sorted from them (not recorded which). The CDR3 spells CASSLEGGFRETQYF. CDR3 nucleotide sequence: TGTGCCAGCAGCTTAGAGGGGGGATTTCGGGAGACCCAGTACTTC. The full variable domain, with the rest looked up from reference TRBV11-2 and TRBJ2-5, is EAGVAQSPRYKIIEKRQSVAFWCNPISGHATLYWYQQILGQGPKLLIQFQNNGVVDDSQLPKDRFSAERLKGVDSTLKIQPAKLEDSAVYLCASSLEGGFRETQYFGPGTRLLVL.